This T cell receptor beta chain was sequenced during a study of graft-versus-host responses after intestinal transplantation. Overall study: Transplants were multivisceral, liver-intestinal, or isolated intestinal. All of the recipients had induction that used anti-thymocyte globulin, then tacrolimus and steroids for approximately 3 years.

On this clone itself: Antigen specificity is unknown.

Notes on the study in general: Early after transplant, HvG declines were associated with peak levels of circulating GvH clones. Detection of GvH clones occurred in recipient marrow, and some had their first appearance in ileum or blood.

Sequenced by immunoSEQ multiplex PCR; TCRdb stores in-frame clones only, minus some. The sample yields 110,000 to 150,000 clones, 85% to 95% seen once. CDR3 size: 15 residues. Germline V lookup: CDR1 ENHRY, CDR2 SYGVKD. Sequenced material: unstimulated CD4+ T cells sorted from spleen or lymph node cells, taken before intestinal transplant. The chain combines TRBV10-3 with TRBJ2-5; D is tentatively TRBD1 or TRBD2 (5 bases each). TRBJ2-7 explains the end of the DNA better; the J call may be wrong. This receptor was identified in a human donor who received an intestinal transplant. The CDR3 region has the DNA TGTGCCATCGGAGCCCCAGGGACGGGCTCCTACGAGCAGTACTTC. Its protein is CAIGAPGTGSYEQYF.